What follows are 28 T cell receptor beta chains derived from one specimen sequenced in a study of STAT5B mutations in CD4+ large granular lymphocyte leukemia. Only in-frame clones appear in the TCRdb table, and some are missing; sequencing was by immunoSEQ multiplex PCR. The table records 32,000 or so clones, around 85% of them present only once. Material for sequencing was CD4+ T cells from blood buffy coats. The receptors stem from a human donor in good health.

The chain employs TRBV5-1 and TRBJ2-3; weak D call: TRBD2 (6 bases). CDR3 size: 15 residues. Trimming stripped 2 bases from V and 4 bases from J, with 14 bases between. CDR1 SGHRS and CDR2 YFSETQ come from the germline V gene. CDR3 bases: TGCGCCAGCAGCTTCGGGGCTAGCGCATCAGATACGCAGTATTTT. Protein sequence: CASSFGASASDTQYF.

The chain is built from TRBV28 and TRBJ2-2; weak D call: TRBD1 (6 bases). This CDR3 has 18 amino acids. Trimming took off 1 base at V and 4 bases at J, with 19 bases between the two ends. Germline V lookup: CDR1 MDHEN, CDR2 SYDVKM. CDR3 residues: CASSLSTRGQGSTGELFF. The CDR3, as DNA: TGTGCCAGCAGTTTATCCACCCGTGGGCAGGGGAGCACCGGGGAGCTGTTTTTT.

The V and J genes are TRBV7-9 and TRBJ1-2; D unresolved. The CDR3 runs to 12 residues. V lost 5 bases and J 8 bases, leaving 12 bases between the germline ends. CDR1 and CDR2 from the germline V gene are SEHNR and FQNEAQ (reference sequence). CDR3 DNA sequence: TGTGCCAGCAGCCCGGAATATCCGGGCTACACCTTC. As protein: CASSPEYPGYTF.

The chain uses TRBV29-1 and TRBJ2-3, with TRBD2 matching 7 bases. With V trimmed by 4 bases and J by 2 bases, 6 bases remained unmatched. CDR3 length: 14 amino acids. In germline, CDR1 is SQVTM, CDR2 ANQGSEA. In DNA, the CDR3 is TGCAGCGTTGCGGCGGGAGAAGTCACAGATACGCAGTATTTT. It codes for CSVAAGEVTDTQYF.

The chain has TRBV10-3 and TRBJ1-5; D unresolved. The CDR3 extends over 15 amino acids. V dropped 2 bases and J dropped 7 bases, with 15 bases sitting between them. CDR1 and CDR2 from the germline V gene are ENHRY and SYGVKD. Here the CDR3 reads CAISEGGGRRQPQHF. CDR3 sequence (DNA): TGTGCCATCAGTGAGGGTGGCGGCCGACGGCAGCCCCAGCATTTT.

This clone occurred a few times. This chain links TRBV28 with TRBJ1-2; no clear D gene. There are 14 residues in the CDR3. V was pared by 5 bases and J by 5 bases, with 15 bases between. Germline CDR1 MDHEN, CDR2 SYDVKM. In DNA, the CDR3 is TGTGCCAGCAGTCAAATGGGGAAGGGATATGGCTACACCTTC. As protein: CASSQMGKGYGYTF.

V and J are TRBV5-1 and TRBJ2-1; 8 bases align to TRBD2. The CDR3 contains 18 residues. Germline lookup yields CDR1 SGHRS and CDR2 YFSETQ. V was clipped by 4 bases and J by 1 base; unmatched bases: 13. The CDR3, as DNA: TGCGCCAGCAGCCTGGGGACCTTGGGCGGGGGGTCCTACAATGAGCAGTTCTTC. Residues: CASSLGTLGGGSYNEQFF.

The CDR3 nucleotides are TGTGCCAGCTCACCACCTCCGGTCGGAGAGACCCAGTACTTC. This gives the protein CASSPPPVGETQYF. The chain combines TRBV18 with TRBJ2-5; D remains ambiguous. V was pared by 0 bases and J by 4 bases, with 9 bases between. CDR1 is KGHSH and CDR2 is LQKENI in the germline V gene. The CDR3 is 14 residues long.

This sequence joins TRBV11-2 and TRBJ2-7; D gene unclear. The germline V gene encodes CDR1 SGHAT and CDR2 FQNNGV. The CDR3 is made up of 11 amino acids. Trimming took off 5 bases at V and 5 bases at J, with 7 bases between the two ends. The CDR3 DNA is TGTGCCAGCAGCGCCCTCCACGAGCAGTACTTC. Its protein is CASSALHEQYF. Together with reference TRBV11-2 and TRBJ2-7, the CDR3 gives the full variable domain: EAGVAQSPRYKIIEKRQSVAFWCNPISGHATLYWYQQILGQGPKLLIQFQNNGVVDDSQLPKDRFSAERLKGVDSTLKIQPAKLEDSAVYLCASSALHEQYFGPGTRLTVT.

V is TRBV6-5 and J is TRBJ1-4; D might be TRBD1 (5 bases). Germline loops: CDR1 MNHEY, CDR2 SVGAGI. The V gene lost 5 bases and the J gene lost 3 bases, with 10 bases spanning the gap. This CDR3 spans 14 amino acids. The CDR3 loop is CASSKTAANEKLFF. The CDR3 nucleotides are TGTGCCAGCAGTAAGACAGCAGCTAATGAAAAACTGTTTTTT.

The chain carries TRBV6-5 and TRBJ1-2; D is uncertain. CDR3 size: 14 residues. Germline V gene sequence: CDR1 MNHEY, CDR2 SVGAGI. V lost 4 bases and J lost 4, with 13 bases in between. The CDR3 sequence: CASSSFQDSYGYTF. CDR3 coding DNA: TGTGCCAGCAGTTCCTTTCAGGATTCCTATGGCTACACCTTC.

This clone was picked up one time. The chain carries TRBV7-9 and TRBJ2-5, with D hard to call. Gene TRBJ2-7 matches the end of the DNA better, so the J call may be wrong. CDR3 size: 11 residues. CDR1 and CDR2 from the germline V gene are SEHNR and FQNEAQ (reference sequence). CDR3: CASSGSYEQYF. The CDR3 region has the DNA TGTGCCAGCAGCGGGTCCTACGAGCAGTACTTC.

J is TRBJ2-6 and V is TRBV7-6, with D hard to call. The germline V gene has CDR1 SGHVS and CDR2 FNYEAQ. This CDR3 spans 16 amino acids. The ends were cut back, 5 bases at V and 2 bases at J, with 13 bases in the middle. The CDR3 nucleotides read TGTGCCAGCAGCAATGTAGCTTTGACTGGGGCCAACGTCCTGACTTTC. Protein product: CASSNVALTGANVLTF.

The gene calls are TRBV10-2 and TRBJ2-1; 7 nucleotides match TRBD1. V gave up 2 bases and J gave up 10 bases; unmatched junction bases: 8. Germline CDR1 reads WSHSY; CDR2 reads SAAADI. The CDR3 runs to 14 residues. The CDR3 nucleotides read TGCGCCAGCAGTGAGGGGGGACAGCTTTCCGAGCAGTTCTTC. It translates to CASSEGGQLSEQFF.

The V and J genes are TRBV25-1 and TRBJ2-7; the D gene is possibly TRBD1 (5 bases). The CDR3 is 14 amino acids. Trimming left V 5 bases short and J 2 bases short, with 13 bases between. CDR1 is MGHDK and CDR2 is SYGVNS in the germline V gene. DNA for the CDR3: TGTGCCAGCAGTTCTAGGACACCGCCCTACGAGCAGTACTTC. Amino acids: CASSSRTPPYEQYF.

The chain carries TRBV4-1 and TRBJ2-3, with 12 bases identical to TRBD2. Germline V CDR1 and CDR2: MGHRA, YSYEKL. This CDR3 is 17 amino acids long. The V and J ends lost 1 base and 2 bases, in that order; junction bases with no gene match: 4. The CDR3 nucleotides read TGCGCCAGCAGCCAAGGAAGGACTAGCGGGACCACAGATACGCAGTATTTT. Encoded protein: CASSQGRTSGTTDTQYF.

This clone was observed a few times. This chain joins TRBV18 and TRBJ2-7; tentatively, D is TRBD2 (5 bases). The V end was cut by 6 bases, the J end by 1 base, with 16 bases between. The length of the CDR3 is 15 residues. From germline, CDR1 is KGHSH and CDR2 LQKENI. As DNA, the CDR3 is TGTGCCAGCTCGATTGGAGGTGGGCGATCCTACGAGCAGTACTTC. The encoded protein is CASSIGGGRSYEQYF.

The chain combines TRBV28 with TRBJ2-3; D may be TRBD1 or TRBD2 (5 bases each). This CDR3 comprises 14 residues. V lost 4 bases and J 8 bases, leaving 16 bases between the germline ends. Germline V lookup: CDR1 MDHEN, CDR2 SYDVKM. CDR3 nucleotide sequence: TGTGCCAGCAGTTCAGGGACCCGTTGGGGTACGCAGTATTTT. Translated, it gives CASSSGTRWGTQYF.

This clone has only a few counts. This chain links TRBV19 with TRBJ1-2; no definite D call. CDR1 and CDR2 from the germline V gene are LNHDA and SQIVND (reference sequence). The CDR3 runs 13 residues. The ends were cut back, 3 bases at V and 3 bases at J, with 8 bases in the middle. The CDR3 DNA reads TGTGCCAGTAGTATTGAGCGGTACTATGGCTACACCTTC. This codes for CASSIERYYGYTF.

CDR3 in amino acids: CASTPTTKNIQYF. The CDR3 coding sequence is TGTGCCAGCACTCCCACGACCAAAAACATTCAGTACTTC. The rearrangement uses TRBV6-5 and TRBJ2-4; D is uncertain. The CDR3 totals 13 residues. V was clipped by 7 bases and J by 2 bases, with 9 bases between them. The V gene's germline CDR1 is MNHEY and CDR2 SVGAGI.

The chain is built from TRBV12-5 and TRBJ2-3; 14 nucleotides agree with TRBD2. The V segment lost 6 bases and the J segment 4 bases; nucleotides outside the gene matches: 6. The germline V gene encodes CDR1 LGHNT and CDR2 FRNRAP. The CDR3 loop spans 16 amino acids. The CDR3 sequence: CASGPGLAGGADTQYF. The CDR3 DNA reads TGTGCTAGTGGCCCCGGACTAGCGGGAGGCGCAGATACGCAGTATTTT.

This clone is a singleton in its sample. This sequence joins TRBV27 and TRBJ2-3, with D tentatively TRBD1 (5 bases). V was trimmed by 5 bases and J by 4 bases, leaving 10 bases between them. This CDR3 contains 13 residues. CDR1 MNHEY and CDR2 SMNVEV come from the germline V gene (reference sequence). The CDR3 DNA reads as TGTGCCAGCAGTAAGCAGGGATCAGATACGCAGTATTTT. Residues: CASSKQGSDTQYF.

The chain links TRBV6-5 to TRBJ1-3; D not resolved. Trimming left V 2 bases short and J 0 bases short, with 8 bases between. The CDR3 runs to 15 residues. Germline CDR1 MNHEY, CDR2 SVGAGI. CDR3 sequence reads: CASSYVGSSGNTIYF. The CDR3 DNA is TGTGCCAGCAGTTACGTGGGGTCCTCTGGAAACACCATATATTTT.

The chain links TRBV10-2 to TRBJ1-1, with TRBD1 matching over 8 bases. Germline loops: CDR1 WSHSY, CDR2 SAAADI. The CDR3 covers 15 residues. V shed 2 bases, J shed 1 base, and the junction held 3 bases outside the gene matches. The CDR3 spells CASSETGGKNTEAFF. DNA for the CDR3: TGCGCCAGCAGTGAGACAGGGGGAAAGAACACTGAAGCTTTCTTT.

CDR3 region: CASSLDFSSYEQYF. The CDR3 bases are TGTGCCAGCAGCCTCGACTTCAGCTCCTACGAGCAGTACTTC. V is TRBV5-4 and J is TRBJ2-7; D is unresolved. Trimming took off 4 bases at V and 0 bases at J, with 11 bases between the two ends. CDR3 length: 14 residues. Germline lookup yields CDR1 SGHNT and CDR2 YYREEE (reference sequence).

The rearrangement uses TRBV13 and TRBJ2-1; D is uncertain. There are 16 residues in the CDR3. Trimming removed 5 bases from V and 0 bases from J, with 14 bases in between. Germline V CDR1 and CDR2: PRHDT, FYEKMQ (reference sequence). The CDR3 DNA sequence: TGTGCCAGCAGCGCCTGGTTCACCAGCTCCTACAATGAGCAGTTCTTC. Translation: CASSAWFTSSYNEQFF.

This clone was observed a single time. The chain recombines TRBV18 with TRBJ1-5; D is possibly TRBD1 (5 bases). V lost 6 bases to trimming and J lost 5 bases, with 14 bases between them. Germline CDR1 is KGHSH and CDR2 is LQKENI. The CDR3 is made up of 14 amino acids. CDR3 amino acids: CASSPRDGDQPQHF. Written as DNA, the CDR3 is TGTGCCAGCTCCCCCCGGGACGGAGATCAGCCCCAGCATTTT.

V is TRBV2 and J is TRBJ2-7, with D tentatively TRBD2 (6 bases). The CDR3 is 16 amino acids. CDR1 and CDR2 (germline): SNHLY, FYNNEI. Between the trimmed V and J ends, which lost 6 bases and 5 bases, there was a span of 23 bases. CDR3 sequence reads: CASRADGGSRVHEQYF. The CDR3 region has the DNA TGTGCCAGCAGGGCGGACGGGGGATCTAGAGTCCACGAGCAGTACTTC.